The clone carrying this TCR beta chain was observed once. Antigen specificity is unknown. This sample is drawn from a study of somatic mutations in cytotoxic T cells in rheumatoid arthritis. Study results and caveats: Expanded CD8+ clones had unknown antigen targets.

CDR1 and CDR2 from the germline V gene are SGHNT and YYREEE (reference sequence). The CDR3 length is 16 residues. J lost 4 bases, V lost 7 bases, and 12 bases had no gene match. This table comes from immunoSEQ multiplex PCR, and its TCRdb copy is limited to in-frame clones, with some not included. This sample has approximately 18,000 clones, with about nine tenths found just once. The healthy control group was made up of blood donors, who had a median age of about 50 years (range about 21-80) and were roughly 50% female. Sequencing was done on a sample of CD8+ T cells sorted from blood. The chain uses TRBV5-4 and TRBJ2-2, with 8 positions matching TRBD2. The sequence was obtained from a man between 35 and 55 years old in good health. The CDR3 spells CASGRESGRVTGELFF. As DNA, the CDR3 is TGTGCCAGCGGGCGGGAGTCCGGGAGGGTCACCGGGGAGCTGTTTTTT.